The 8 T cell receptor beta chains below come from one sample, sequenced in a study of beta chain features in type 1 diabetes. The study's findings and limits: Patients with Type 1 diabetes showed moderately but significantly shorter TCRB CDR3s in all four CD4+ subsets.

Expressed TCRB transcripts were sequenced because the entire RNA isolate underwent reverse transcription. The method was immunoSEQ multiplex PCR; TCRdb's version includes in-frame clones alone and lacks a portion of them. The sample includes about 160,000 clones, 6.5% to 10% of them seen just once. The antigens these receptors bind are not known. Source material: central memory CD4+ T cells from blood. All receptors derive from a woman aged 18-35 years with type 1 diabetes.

Written as DNA, the CDR3 is TGCAGTGCTCCGGTGACAGGGGCCCAGCATTTT. This sequence encodes CSAPVTGAQHF. J is TRBJ1-5 and V is TRBV20-1; 8 bases line up with TRBD1. Trimming at V came to 5 bases and at J to 11 bases, leaving 5 bases not matched to a gene. The CDR3 extends over 11 amino acids. The germline CDR1 and CDR2 sequences are DFQATT and SNEGSKA (reference sequence).

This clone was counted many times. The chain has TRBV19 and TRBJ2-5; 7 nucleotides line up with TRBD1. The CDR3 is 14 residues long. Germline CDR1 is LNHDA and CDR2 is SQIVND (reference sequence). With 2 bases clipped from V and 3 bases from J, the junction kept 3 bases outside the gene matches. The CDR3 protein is CASSITGAEETQYF. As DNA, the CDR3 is TGTGCCAGTAGTATAACAGGGGCGGAAGAGACCCAGTACTTC.

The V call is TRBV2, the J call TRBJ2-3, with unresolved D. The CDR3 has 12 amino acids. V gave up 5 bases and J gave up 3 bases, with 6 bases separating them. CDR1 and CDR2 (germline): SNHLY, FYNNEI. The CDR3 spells CASSLRTDTQYF. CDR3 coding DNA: TGTGCCAGCAGTCTCAGGACAGATACGCAGTATTTT.

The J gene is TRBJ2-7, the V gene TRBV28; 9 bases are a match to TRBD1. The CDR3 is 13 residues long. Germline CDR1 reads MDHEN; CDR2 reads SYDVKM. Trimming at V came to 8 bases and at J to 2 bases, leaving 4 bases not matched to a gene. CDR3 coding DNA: TGTGCCAGCCGGACAGGGGCGGCCTACGAGCAGTACTTC. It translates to CASRTGAAYEQYF.

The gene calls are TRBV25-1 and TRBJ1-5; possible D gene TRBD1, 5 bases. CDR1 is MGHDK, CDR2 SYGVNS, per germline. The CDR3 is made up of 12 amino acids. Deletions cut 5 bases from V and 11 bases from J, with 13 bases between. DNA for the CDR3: TGTGCCAGCAGTACTAGCGAAGGGGCCCAGCATTTT. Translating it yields CASSTSEGAQHF.

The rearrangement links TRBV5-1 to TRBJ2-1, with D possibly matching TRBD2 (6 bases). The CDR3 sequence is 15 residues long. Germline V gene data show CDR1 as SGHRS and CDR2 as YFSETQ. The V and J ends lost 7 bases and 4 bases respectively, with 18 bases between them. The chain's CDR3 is CASGTVAEAYNEQFF. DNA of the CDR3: TGCGCCAGCGGGACCGTAGCGGAGGCATACAATGAGCAGTTCTTC.

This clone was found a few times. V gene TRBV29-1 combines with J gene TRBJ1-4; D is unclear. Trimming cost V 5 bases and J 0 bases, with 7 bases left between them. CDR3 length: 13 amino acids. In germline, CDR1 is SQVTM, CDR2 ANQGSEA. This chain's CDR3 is CSVSSATNEKLFF. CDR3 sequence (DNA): TGCAGCGTTTCCAGTGCAACTAATGAAAAACTGTTTTTT.

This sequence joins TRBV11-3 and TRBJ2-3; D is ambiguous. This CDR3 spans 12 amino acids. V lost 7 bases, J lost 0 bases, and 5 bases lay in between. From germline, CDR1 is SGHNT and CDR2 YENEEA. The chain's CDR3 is CASTPSTDTQYF. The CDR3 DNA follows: TGTGCCAGCACCCCTAGCACAGATACGCAGTATTTT.